These T cell receptor beta chains were read from a single sample in a study of blood T cell repertoires in COVID-19. The data were produced by immunoSEQ multiplex PCR, yet TCRdb's version contains in-frame clones alone and is incomplete. The repertoire holds hundreds of thousands of clones, with around nine tenths as singletons. Specimen: peripheral blood. These TCRs come from a young woman who had recovered from COVID-19. CDR3s include the opening cysteine and the closing phenylalanine or tryptophan. A D gene is named only where the DNA matches it firmly. The listing skips clone size in some rows; elsewhere it reads once, few, many or a size class.

TRBV10-3,TRBJ1-2,few,TRBD1,CAISVAGGYGYTF,TGTGCCATCAGTGTTGCAGGGGGCTATGGCTACACCTTC
TRBV24-1,TRBJ1-2,.,TRBD1,CATSDQGAYGYTF,TGTGCCACCAGTGATCAGGGGGCCTATGGCTACACCTTC
TRBV5-1,TRBJ2-3,.,.,CASSLGSGTSTDTQYF,TGCGCCAGCAGCTTGGGATCGGGGACTAGCACAGATACGCAGTATTTT
TRBV11-3,TRBJ2-1,.,.,CASSLVAGGNKFF,.
TRBV28,TRBJ2-1,.,TRBD1,CASSANPGQGLYEQFF,TGTGCCAGCAGTGCCAACCCGGGACAGGGTCTGTATGAGCAGTTCTTC
TRBV29-1,TRBJ1-1,.,.,CSGVTGLNTEAFF,TGCAGCGGAGTAACAGGTTTGAACACTGAAGCTTTCTTT
TRBV28,TRBJ2-5,once,TRBD2,CASRTSEQETQYF,TGTGCCAGCAGAACTAGCGAACAAGAGACCCAGTACTTC
TRBV18,TRBJ1-5,.,.,CASSPNRRGLSNQPQHF,TGTGCCAGCTCACCGAACAGGAGGGGTTTGAGCAATCAGCCCCAGCATTTT
TRBV29-1,TRBJ2-6,.,.,CSVGRTDPSGANVLTF,TGCAGCGTTGGCCGGACAGATCCCTCTGGGGCCAACGTCCTGACTTTC
TRBV12-3/TRBV12-4,TRBJ1-2,.,.,CASSLTVFGYTF,TGTGCCAGCAGCCTGACAGTTTTTGGCTACACCTTC
TRBV7-9,TRBJ1-1,.,.,CASSVTGSEAFF,TGTGCCAGCAGCGTAACGGGGTCTGAAGCTTTCTTT
TRBV12-3/TRBV12-4,TRBJ1-1,.,.,CASSLQGTDEAFF,TGTGCCAGCAGTCTCCAGGGAACTGACGAAGCTTTCTTT
TRBV7-8,TRBJ1-2,.,.,CASSLQGPYTF,TGTGCCAGCAGCTTACAGGGGCCCTACACCTTC
TRBV6-2/TRBV6-3,TRBJ2-1,once,.,CASSRASEQFF,TGTGCCAGCAGCCGGGCGTCGGAGCAGTTCTTC
TRBV27,TRBJ1-1,.,.,CASSLGGAAEAFF,TGTGCCAGCAGTTTGGGGGGGGCAGCTGAAGCTTTCTTT
TRBV2,TRBJ1-6,.,.,CASSDRWGGGNSPLHF,TGTGCCAGCAGTGACCGTTGGGGAGGGGGTAATTCACCCCTCCACTTT
TRBV27,TRBJ2-1,.,.,CASGGGLGDEQFF,TGTGCCAGCGGGGGGGGGCTAGGAGATGAGCAGTTCTTC
TRBV23-1,TRBJ1-1,.,TRBD1,CASSQSGTDTEAFF,TGCGCCAGCAGTCAATCTGGGACAGACACTGAAGCTTTCTTT
TRBV10-3,TRBJ1-6,.,TRBD1,CAGRTGGRDDLHF,TGTGCCGGGCGGACAGGAGGGCGAGATGACCTCCACTTT
TRBV20-1,TRBJ1-2,.,TRBD1,CSASLRTGLFGYTF,TGCAGTGCTAGTCTTAGGACAGGGCTGTTTGGCTACACCTTC
TRBV21-1,TRBJ2-1,.,.,CASTYEREGENEQFF,TGTGCCAGCACTTACGAGCGGGAGGGGGAAAATGAGCAGTTCTTC
TRBV10-3,TRBJ2-1,.,.,CAISESGGTSYNEQFF,TGTGCCATCAGTGAGTCCGGCGGGACGTCCTACAATGAGCAGTTCTTC
TRBV5-4,TRBJ2-3,once,TRBD2,CASSYRAGVRDTQYF,TGTGCCAGCAGCTATCGAGCGGGAGTTAGGGATACGCAGTATTTT
TRBV5-6,TRBJ1-1,.,.,CASSFRQTYTEAFF,TGTGCCAGCAGCTTCCGACAGACGTATACTGAAGCTTTCTTT
TRBV19,TRBJ2-1,.,TRBD2,CASSLQPSGRWVPNEQFF,TGTGCCAGTAGTCTTCAGCCTAGCGGGAGGTGGGTCCCAAATGAGCAGTTCTTC
TRBV10-3,TRBJ1-2,.,.,CAIRPGGDGYTF,TGTGCCATCAGGCCCGGCGGGGATGGCTACACCTTC
TRBV5-1,TRBJ1-1,.,.,CASSLGQMNTEAFF,TGCGCCAGCAGCTTAGGACAGATGAACACTGAAGCTTTCTTT
TRBV9,TRBJ2-1,once,.,CASSVENGLEQFF,TGTGCCAGCAGCGTAGAGAATGGACTGGAGCAGTTCTTC